This passage covers 17 T cell receptor beta chains from one sample sequenced in a study of blood T cell repertoires in COVID-19. Data came from immunoSEQ multiplex PCR; TCRdb stores just in-frame clones and leaves some out. The data show 250,000 to 350,000 clones, about 88% seen once. Sequencing was performed on peripheral blood. The receptors stem from a woman aged 60 to 75 with acute or convalescent COVID-19.

This clone was observed a few times. The chain uses TRBV28 and TRBJ1-5; weak D call: TRBD1 (5 bases). The CDR3 length is 12 residues. Trimming shortened V by 7 bases and J by 2 bases, and 6 bases separated the two germline ends. Germline V gene lookup returns CDR1 MDHEN and CDR2 SYDVKM. CDR3: CASTGGNQPQHF. In DNA form, the CDR3 reads TGTGCCAGCACGGGGGGCAATCAGCCCCAGCATTTT. Supplemented by reference TRBV28 and TRBJ1-5, the full variable domain reads DVKVTQSSRYLVKRTGEKVFLECVQDMDHENMFWYRQDPGLGLRLIYFSYDVKMKEKGDIPEGYSVSREKKERFSLILESASTNQTSMYLCASTGGNQPQHFGDGTRLSIL.

This clone was observed a handful of times. The rearrangement joins TRBV7-9 to TRBJ2-5, with 7 positions matching TRBD1. The CDR3 contains 16 residues. V shed 5 bases, J shed 2 bases, and the junction held 11 bases outside the gene matches. Germline V gives CDR1 SEHNR, CDR2 FQNEAQ (reference sequence). The CDR3 nucleotides are TGTGCCAGCAGCCAAGGACAGGAATATATACAAGAGACCCAGTACTTC. Protein sequence: CASSQGQEYIQETQYF.

The rearrangement uses TRBV3-1 (or the pseudogene TRBV3-2) and TRBJ1-4, with TRBD1 matching 9 bases. Germline loops: CDR1 LGHDT, CDR2 YNNKEL (reference sequence). CDR3 length: 15 amino acids. V lost 4 bases, J lost 7 bases, and 7 bases stayed unmatched. The CDR3 coding sequence is TGTGCCAGCAGCCCTACCGGGACAGGGATTGAAAAACTGTTTTTT. The encoded protein is CASSPTGTGIEKLFF.

The chain combines TRBV28 with TRBJ2-3; D possibly corresponds to TRBD2 (6 bases). V dropped 6 bases and J dropped 1 base, with 14 bases sitting between them. CDR1 MDHEN and CDR2 SYDVKM come from the germline V gene. There are 15 residues in the CDR3. The CDR3 is CASSQGGAGTDTQYF. CDR3 DNA sequence: TGTGCCAGCAGCCAAGGAGGGGCGGGCACAGATACGCAGTATTTT.

J is TRBJ2-1 and V is TRBV7-9; the match to TRBD2 covers 7 bases. J lost 6 bases, V lost 3 bases, and 17 bases had no gene match. The CDR3 consists of 18 residues. Per the germline V gene, CDR1 is SEHNR and CDR2 is FQNEAQ (reference sequence). The CDR3 spells CASSFPTGGSLNFNEQFF. In nucleotides, the CDR3 is TGTGCCAGCAGCTTTCCCACGGGCGGGAGTTTGAACTTCAATGAGCAGTTCTTC.

The chain links TRBV19 to TRBJ2-1; D not certain. CDR1 and CDR2 (germline): LNHDA, SQIVND (reference sequence). CDR3 size: 15 residues. The ends were cut back, 3 bases at V and 1 base at J, with 10 bases in the middle. CDR3 bases: TGTGCCAGTAGTATTCCACTTTCGTCCTACAATGAGCAGTTCTTC. The encoded protein is CASSIPLSSYNEQFF. Looking up the rest from reference TRBV19 and TRBJ2-1 gives the full variable domain: DGGITQSPKYLFRKEGQNVTLSCEQNLNHDAMYWYRQDPGQGLRLIYYSQIVNDFQKGDIAEGYSVSREKKESFPLTVTSAQKNPTAFYLCASSIPLSSYNEQFFGPGTRLTVL.

The CDR3 loop is CASSLEGPPGFF. The DNA of the CDR3 is TGTGCCAGCAGCTTAGAGGGGCCCCCCGGGTTCTTC. J is TRBJ2-1 and V is TRBV7-2, with D possibly being TRBD1 (5 bases). The CDR3 sequence is 12 residues long. Looked up from germline, CDR1 is SGHTA and CDR2 is FQGNSA. V lost 1 base and J lost 15, with 13 bases in between.

V usage is TRBV18 and J usage is TRBJ1-6; weak D call: TRBD1 (6 bases). Trimming removed 1 base at V and 6 bases at J, with 16 bases between. Germline V gives CDR1 KGHSH, CDR2 LQKENI. The CDR3 contains 17 residues. CDR3 sequence (DNA): TGTGCCAGCTCACCACAGACCCTACAGGGTGGTAATTCACCCCTCCACTTT. Translated, it gives CASSPQTLQGGNSPLHF. Supplemented by reference TRBV18 and TRBJ1-6, the full variable domain reads NAGVMQNPRHLVRRRGQEARLRCSPMKGHSHVYWYRQLPEEGLKFMVYLQKENIIDESGMPKERFSAEFPKEGPSILRIQQVVRGDSAAYFCASSPQTLQGGNSPLHFGNGTRLTVT.

To note about this clone: This sample also contains other DNA sequences that code for the same CDR3. The chain uses TRBV25-1 and TRBJ1-2; tentatively, D is TRBD1 (6 bases). Germline assignment: CDR1 MGHDK and CDR2 SYGVNS. The CDR3 is 14 amino acids. V was cut by 3 bases and J by 1 base, with 9 bases left in between. CDR3 residues: CASSESGDNYGYTF. DNA for the CDR3: TGTGCCAGCAGTGAGTCAGGGGATAACTATGGCTACACCTTC.

The chain links TRBV5-1 to TRBJ1-4; D is ambiguous. V lost 1 base and J lost 7, with 17 bases in between. Germline V gene data show CDR1 as SGHRS and CDR2 as YFSETQ. CDR3 length: 16 amino acids. CDR3 sequence (DNA): TGCGCCAGCAGCTTGCGAACGGGGTTATCCGGTGAAAAACTGTTTTTT. As protein: CASSLRTGLSGEKLFF.

The V call is TRBV5-8, the J call TRBJ1-1; D uncertain. The V end lost 0 bases, the J end lost 0 bases, and 12 bases lay between the germline ends. There are 16 residues in the CDR3. Per the germline V gene, CDR1 is SGHTS and CDR2 is YDEGEE. The CDR3: CASSLAAAQMNTEAFF. The CDR3 bases are TGTGCCAGCAGCTTGGCGGCGGCCCAGATGAACACTGAAGCTTTCTTT.

This rearrangement joins TRBV6-2 or TRBV6-3 to TRBJ2-4, with a tentative D call TRBD1 (6 bases). Germline values: CDR1 MNHEY, CDR2 SVGEGT. V lost 6 bases and J lost 0, with 15 bases in between. CDR3 size: 16 residues. The CDR3 DNA sequence: TGTGCCAGCAGCCCCCGGGACATCGAAGCCAAAAACATTCAGTACTTC. Translation gives CASSPRDIEAKNIQYF.

The chain couples TRBV19 to TRBJ2-5, with 12 bases identical to TRBD2. This CDR3 region has 15 residues. CDR1 and CDR2 from the germline V gene are LNHDA and SQIVND (reference sequence). Trimming at V came to 4 bases and at J to 4 bases, leaving 4 bases not matched to a gene. CDR3 DNA: TGTGCCAGTAGTAAGCTAGCGGGGGGGTTAGAGACCCAGTACTTC. Its protein product is CASSKLAGGLETQYF.

The genes are TRBV5-1 and TRBJ1-3, with 7 nucleotides matching TRBD1. V gave up 3 bases and J gave up 4 bases; unmatched junction bases: 4. Germline V lookup: CDR1 SGHRS, CDR2 YFSETQ. The CDR3 extends over 14 amino acids. The CDR3 here is CASSYRQGGNTIYF. CDR3 coding DNA: TGCGCCAGCAGCTACCGACAGGGAGGAAACACCATATATTTT.

The J gene is TRBJ1-5, the V gene TRBV18; D is unresolved. The germline gives CDR1 KGHSH, CDR2 LQKENI. The V and J ends lost 3 bases and 1 base respectively, with 13 bases between them. The CDR3 totals 16 residues. The CDR3 nucleotides read TGTGCCAGCTCACCGTCAAGCTCGGGGAGCAATCAGCCCCAGCATTTT. This gives the protein CASSPSSSGSNQPQHF. The full variable domain, with the rest looked up from reference TRBV18 and TRBJ1-5, is NAGVMQNPRHLVRRRGQEARLRCSPMKGHSHVYWYRQLPEEGLKFMVYLQKENIIDESGMPKERFSAEFPKEGPSILRIQQVVRGDSAAYFCASSPSSSGSNQPQHFGDGTRLSIL.

The chain links TRBV9 to TRBJ2-2, with a possible D match to TRBD1 (5 bases). V lost 0 bases to trimming and J lost 7 bases, with 13 bases between them. The germline V gene encodes CDR1 SGDLS and CDR2 YYNGEE. The CDR3 consists of 15 residues. The CDR3 sequence is CASSVALGAGGELFF. In nucleotides, the CDR3 is TGTGCCAGCAGCGTAGCTCTAGGGGCTGGCGGGGAGCTGTTTTTT.

The genes are TRBV13 and TRBJ1-6; D remains unclear. Germline CDR1 and CDR2: PRHDT and FYEKMQ (reference sequence). This CDR3 contains 16 residues. V lost 5 bases to trimming and J lost 0 bases, with 11 bases between them. The CDR3 region is CASSLTTRSYNSPLHF. The CDR3 bases are TGTGCCAGCAGCCTTACCACGCGCTCCTATAATTCACCCCTCCACTTT.